One sample yielded the 20 T cell receptor beta chains listed below, sequenced in a study of identical twins. Via MiXCR, TCRdb re-called the 5' RACE reads, giving one row per CDR3 protein. Of roughly 630,000 distinct CDR3 sequences in the sample, roughly 6.6% were seen once. In addition, the sample was reused for a study of yellow fever vaccine responses in identical twins.

Sequencing was carried out using PBMCs. The receptors originated from a woman younger than 35 in good health.

The table lists this clonotype with a few counts. V and J are TRBV7-9 and TRBJ2-2; D not resolved. There are 16 residues in the CDR3. Germline V gives CDR1 SEHNR, CDR2 FQNEAQ (reference sequence). Trimming left V 1 base short and J 4 bases short, with 13 bases between. CDR3 DNA: TGTGCCAGCAGCTTAGTGGTTTTGTCAGGCACCGGGGAGCTGTTTTTT. It encodes CASSLVVLSGTGELFF.

The chain uses TRBV11-2 and TRBJ2-7, with a tentative D call TRBD2 (6 bases). This CDR3 contains 16 residues. The V end was cut by 0 bases, the J end by 4 bases, with 16 bases between. CDR1 and CDR2 from the germline V gene are SGHAT and FQNNGV. The CDR3 reads CASSLDPLRGGYEQYV. Here the CDR3 DNA reads TGTGCCAGCAGCTTAGACCCCCTACGGGGAGGTTACGAGCAGTACGTC.

The rearrangement joins TRBV5-6 to TRBJ1-2; tentatively, D is TRBD1 (5 bases). CDR3 length: 15 amino acids. The V and J ends lost 6 bases and 5 bases respectively, with 20 bases between them. CDR1 and CDR2 from the germline V gene are SGHDT and YYEEEE. CDR3 DNA sequence: TGTGCCAGCACCTCGGCTGGGGCTGGAGGGTATGGCTACACCTTC. Its translation: CASTSAGAGGYGYTF. The full variable domain, in which reference TRBV5-6 and TRBJ1-2 provide the parts outside the CDR3, is DAGVTQSPTHLIKTRGQQVTLRCSPKSGHDTVSWYQQALGQGPQFIFQYYEEEERQRGNFPDRFSGHQFPNYSSELNVNALLLGDSALYLCASTSAGAGGYGYTFGSGTRLTVV.

Many counts were recorded for this clonotype. The J gene is TRBJ1-2, the V gene TRBV20-1; 9 bases fit TRBD1. The CDR3 is 10 amino acids. CDR1 and CDR2 (germline): DFQATT, SNEGSKA (reference sequence). The V and J ends lost 8 bases and 8 bases, in that order; junction bases with no gene match: 3. CDR3 sequence reads: CSRQGDGYTF. DNA of the CDR3: TGCAGTAGACAGGGGGACGGCTACACCTTC.

This clonotype was seen more than once but under ten times. The chain joins TRBV10-3 to TRBJ2-3, with 7 bases identical to TRBD1. The V and J ends lost 4 bases and 0 bases, in that order; junction bases with no gene match: 4. The CDR3 covers 15 residues. CDR1 is ENHRY and CDR2 is SYGVKD in the germline V gene. The CDR3 reads CAISARGQSTDTQYF. CDR3 nucleotide sequence: TGTGCCATCAGTGCCCGGGGACAGAGCACAGATACGCAGTATTTT.

This clonotype came up many times. V gene TRBV7-9 combines with J gene TRBJ2-3; D call uncertain. The germline V gene has CDR1 SEHNR and CDR2 FQNEAQ (reference sequence). Trimming stripped 4 bases from V and 1 base from J, with 9 bases between. This CDR3 has 14 residues. CDR3 DNA: TGTGCCAGCAGCTACACCGACGGCACAGATACGCAGTATTTT. It encodes CASSYTDGTDTQYF.

Many counts were recorded for this clonotype. The V call is TRBV25-1, the J call TRBJ2-5, with TRBD1 matching over 9 bases. V lost 3 bases to trimming and J lost 4 bases; unmatched junction nucleotides: 12. Germline V gene data show CDR1 as MGHDK and CDR2 as SYGVNS. The CDR3 runs 17 residues. In nucleotides, the CDR3 is TGTGCCAGCAGTGATCTCCCGGGACAGGGAAAGGGAGAGACCCAGTACTTC. Translating gives CASSDLPGQGKGETQYF. Full variable domain (outside the CDR3, taken from reference TRBV25-1 and TRBJ2-5): EADIYQTPRYLVIGTGKKITLECSQTMGHDKMYWYQQDPGMELHLIHYSYGVNSTEKGDLSSESTVSRIRTEHFPLTLESARPSHTSQYLCASSDLPGQGKGETQYFGPGTRLLVL.

This clonotype has a handful of counts. This CDR3 reads CASSQTQINEQFF. The CDR3, as DNA: TGTGCCAGCAGCCAGACCCAAATTAACGAGCAGTTCTTC. J is TRBJ2-1 and V is TRBV12-3 or TRBV12-4, with unresolved D. Trimming stripped 6 bases from V and 10 bases from J, with 16 bases between. This CDR3 contains 13 residues.

The chain combines TRBV19 with TRBJ2-1; TRBD2 is a possible D gene (5 bases). Germline-derived CDR1 and CDR2 are LNHDA and SQIVND (reference sequence). The CDR3 is made up of 15 amino acids. The V end lost 2 bases, the J end lost 0 bases, and 8 bases lay between the germline ends. For the CDR3, the DNA is TGTGCCAGTAGTATACCGGGGAGCTCCTACAATGAGCAGTTCTTC. Its translation is CASSIPGSSYNEQFF.

The CDR3 DNA follows: TGTGCCAGCAGCTCTGGAATGGCCGGGGAGCTGTTTTTT. It codes for CASSSGMAGELFF. J is TRBJ2-2 and V is TRBV7-2, with unresolved D. CDR1 and CDR2 (germline): SGHTA, FQGNSA. V was trimmed by 4 bases and J by 6 bases, leaving 9 bases between them. This CDR3 is built from 13 residues.

V usage is TRBV7-8 and J usage is TRBJ1-5; possible D gene TRBD1, 5 bases. The CDR3 has 17 residues. The V end lost 1 base, the J end lost 6 bases, and 19 bases lay between the germline ends. Germline V gene lookup returns CDR1 SGHVS and CDR2 FQNEAQ. CDR3: CASSLDREWGRGQPQHF. The CDR3 DNA sequence: TGTGCCAGCAGCTTAGACCGGGAATGGGGCCGGGGTCAGCCCCAGCATTTT. The full variable domain, with the rest looked up from reference TRBV7-8 and TRBJ1-5, is GAGVSQSPRYKVAKRGQDVALRCDPISGHVSLFWYQQALGQGPEFLTYFQNEAQLDKSGLPSDRFFAERPEGSVSTLKIQRTQQEDSAVYLCASSLDREWGRGQPQHFGDGTRLSIL.

The table lists this clonotype with many counts. The V and J genes are TRBV5-1 and TRBJ2-2; possibly TRBD1 for D (6 bases). V was shortened by 0 bases and J by 1 base, with 13 bases between the two germline ends. Germline CDR1 SGHRS, CDR2 YFSETQ. The CDR3 runs to 17 residues. CDR3 sequence: CASSLDTGTKNTGELFF. The DNA of the CDR3 is TGCGCCAGCAGCTTGGATACCGGGACAAAGAACACCGGGGAGCTGTTTTTT. The variable domain in full, completed from reference TRBV5-1 and TRBJ2-2, reads KAGVTQTPRYLIKTRGQQVTLSCSPISGHRSVSWYQQTPGQGLQFLFEYFSETQRNKGNFPGRFSGRQFSNSRSEMNVSTLELGDSALYLCASSLDTGTKNTGELFFGEGSRLTVL.

This chain uses TRBV9 with TRBJ2-1; D is ambiguous. Germline CDR1 reads SGDLS; CDR2 reads YYNGEE. V was shortened by 0 bases and J by 0 bases, with 10 bases between the two germline ends. The CDR3 totals 16 residues. The CDR3 here is CASSVVGRSSYNEQFF. CDR3 nucleotides: TGTGCCAGCAGCGTAGTAGGCAGGAGCTCCTACAATGAGCAGTTCTTC.

In its sample, this clonotype was seen a few times. V gene TRBV10-3 combines with J gene TRBJ2-1, with TRBD1 as a possible D gene (5 bases). CDR1 ENHRY and CDR2 SYGVKD come from the germline V gene. The V end was cut by 3 bases, the J end by 6 bases, with 9 bases between. CDR3 size: 13 residues. CDR3 bases: TGTGCCATCAGTGAAGACAGAGCCAATGAGCAGTTCTTC. It is translated as CAISEDRANEQFF.

The chain joins TRBV20-1 to TRBJ2-7, with D possibly being TRBD2 (6 bases). Germline values: CDR1 DFQATT, CDR2 SNEGSKA (reference sequence). Trimming removed 1 base from V and 6 bases from J, with 13 bases in between. CDR3 length: 13 residues. CDR3 residues: CSARVGGGSEQYF. The CDR3 bases are TGCAGTGCTAGAGTCGGGGGTGGTTCCGAGCAGTACTTC.

The V gene is TRBV21-1, the J gene TRBJ2-7; TRBD2, the D gene given by the table, was not confirmed from the DNA. TRBV21-1 corresponds to a pseudogene. CDR3 length equals 13 residues. CDR3: CASSKGLEYEQYF. The CDR3 nucleotides are TGTGCCAGCAGCAAGGGACTAGAATACGAGCAGTACTTC.

This clonotype was counted many times. V usage is TRBV2 and J usage is TRBJ2-6; 9 nucleotides line up with TRBD1. Germline CDR1 is SNHLY and CDR2 is FYNNEI. After removal of 10 bases from V and 0 bases from J, the junction contained 10 bases not matched to a gene. This CDR3 comprises 17 residues. In nucleotides, the CDR3 is TGTGCCACCACCAACAGGGGGCTTGGCTCTGGGGCCAACGTCCTGACTTTC. Protein sequence: CATTNRGLGSGANVLTF.

This clonotype was seen a few times. V and J are TRBV5-1 and TRBJ2-5; no reliable D call. The CDR3 totals 12 residues. Germline loops: CDR1 SGHRS, CDR2 YFSETQ. Trimming took off 4 bases at V and 2 bases at J, with 6 bases between the two ends. As DNA, the CDR3 is TGCGCCAGCAGCCAACAGCAAGAGACCCAGTACTTC. Translation: CASSQQQETQYF.

This clonotype came up a few times. The rearrangement links TRBV29-1 to TRBJ2-7; the D gene is possibly TRBD1 (6 bases). Trimming left V 4 bases short and J 4 bases short, with 11 bases between. Germline loops: CDR1 SQVTM, CDR2 ANQGSEA. The CDR3 has 12 residues. CDR3 in DNA: TGCAGCGTTGTCGGTACAGGGTACGAGCAGTACTTC. Translating it yields CSVVGTGYEQYF.

This clonotype was seen a handful of times. The CDR3 spells CASAFGIGTSLDNEQFF. CDR3 coding DNA: TGTGCCAGCGCTTTTGGAATCGGGACTAGCCTAGACAATGAGCAGTTCTTC. The rearrangement joins TRBV2 to TRBJ2-1; 9 bases align to TRBD2. Germline V gene lookup returns CDR1 SNHLY and CDR2 FYNNEI. The CDR3 has 17 amino acids. Losses at the gene ends were 8 bases for V and 5 bases for J; bases not matched to a gene: 16.